The sequence of this T cell receptor (beta chain) was determined in a study of vaccination and CD4 T cells after COVID-19. Sequence data for DNA of cultured CD4+ T cells were generated by the Oncomine TCR Beta short-read assay. One entry per CDR3 protein results from TCRdb running MiXCR on the PCR reads. The sample has some 13,000 distinct CDR3 sequences, roughly 56% seen once. Treatment: roughly ten-day PBMC culture with coronavirus spike peptide pools or control peptides (ViraFEST assay). This CDR3 is built from 14 residues. Trimming took off 0 bases at V and 9 bases at J, with 12 bases between the two ends. Germline CDR1 and CDR2: SGHAT and FQNNGV. In its sample, this clonotype was seen a few times. What it binds is unknown.

The sequence came from a human donor who had recovered from COVID-19. This chain links TRBV11-2 with TRBJ1-5; D call uncertain. The specimen sequenced was CD4+ T cells from blood, cultured in vitro. In DNA form, the CDR3 reads TGTGCCAGCAGCTTAGAAACAGTGGGAGGGCCCCAGCATTTT. Its protein product is CASSLETVGGPQHF.